This TCR beta chain comes out of a study of response to subunit inactivated influenza vaccine listed by TCRdb under 2018. Context from the whole study: To follow how T cells responded to a trivalent subunit inactivated influenza vaccine, the researchers relied on deep quantitative profiling of the T cell receptor repertoire.

The paper's findings and limits, for the study overall: According to the authors, only a limited number of new T cells may be recruited by each seasonal influenza vaccination.

Library method: RT-PCR. TCRdb lists the instrument as Illumina HiSeq 2500. TCRdb reran the public reads through fastp at Q25 and MiXCR, keeping productive beta chains. When rows share a CDR3 protein, they turn into one entry using the most common DNA and genes. For this sample the table gives roughly 500,000 distinct CDR3 sequences, of which 15% to 20% were detected only once. The top ten constitute 2.5% to 3.5% of the sample. Points on this clonotype: It has no known antigen specificity. No much larger clone is present one base from it, and per-base qualities are unavailable.

The germline V and J ends show losses of 5 bases and 5 bases respectively, and no gene match explains 9 bases of the junction. CDR1 and CDR2 (DFQATT, SNEGSKA) derive from the germline V gene (reference sequence). CDR3 length: 15 amino acids, cysteine to phenylalanine. CDR3 DNA is the only sequence kept; it has 45 bases, read in frame from the first base. The rearrangement joined TRBV20-1 to TRBJ2-1, and 10 bases in between align with TRBD2. Material: CD4+ T cells sorted from PBMCs, obtained about 23 months after vaccination. The sequence was collected from a man between 50 and 69 years old who received an inactivated influenza vaccine. Donor details come from another sample of the same person, matched by shared clones. The DNA sequence is as follows: TGCAGTGCTGGAATTAGCGGGAGGCTGAACAATGAGCAGTTCTTC. Its translation reads: CSAGISGRLNNEQFF.